This T cell receptor (beta chain) was observed in a study of T cell responses to AZD1222 COVID-19 vaccine. Study-wide points: Unmutated regions of variants are reportedly targeted by nearly half of spike-specific TCRs.

As concerns this clone: Antigen unknown.

Data came from immunoSEQ multiplex PCR; TCRdb stores just in-frame clones and leaves some out. This table has around 180,000 clones, approximately 90% appearing once. The V gene's germline CDR1 is MNHEY and CDR2 SVGEGT. V was pared by 2 bases and J by 3 bases, with 8 bases between. The CDR3 is 14 residues long. The sample consisted of peripheral blood, taken on day 0 of AZD1222 vaccination. The chain employs TRBV6-2 or TRBV6-3 and TRBJ2-1; D is possibly TRBD2 (5 bases). This receptor was identified in an adult in good health. The CDR3 sequence: CASSYRRGYNEQFF. The CDR3 DNA reads as TGTGCCAGCAGTTACCGACGGGGCTACAATGAGCAGTTCTTC.